The clone carrying this TCR beta chain was detected many times. What it binds is unknown. The entry originates in a study of Graves' ophthalmopathy and Graves' hyperthyroidism. Overall study: Stable hyperthyroidism was defined by absence of ophthalmopathy within 18 months of follow-up.

The study's findings and limits: In blood, most expanded thyroid clonotypes above 0.001 frequency were also detected.

Exclusion applied to patients with other autoimmune diseases, uncontrolled infections, pregnancy or lactation. Clinical symptoms, serum thyroxine, TRAb, thyroid ultrasound and orbital computed tomography were relied on for diagnosis. From germline, CDR1 is SQVTM and CDR2 ANQGSEA. With V trimmed by 4 bases and J by 7 bases, 12 bases remained unmatched. The CDR3 sequence is 16 residues long. Researchers took RNA transcripts and amplified TCR beta CDR3 regions from them. Second-round multiplex PCR followed a first-round RT-PCR using HTBI primers. One entry per CDR3 protein, called by TCRdb with MiXCR from the multiplex PCR reads. Here the sample spans approximately 1.2 million distinct CDR3 sequences, 35% to 45% being singletons.

The sequence was obtained from an adult man with Graves' hyperthyroidism. This sequence joins TRBV29-1 and TRBJ2-6; 8 positions agree with TRBD1. The sequencing sample was made of peripheral blood or thyroid tissue (not recorded which). This CDR3 reads CSVAFTGTGPANVLTF. CDR3 coding DNA: TGCAGCGTTGCTTTCACCGGGACAGGCCCCGCCAACGTCCTGACTTTC.